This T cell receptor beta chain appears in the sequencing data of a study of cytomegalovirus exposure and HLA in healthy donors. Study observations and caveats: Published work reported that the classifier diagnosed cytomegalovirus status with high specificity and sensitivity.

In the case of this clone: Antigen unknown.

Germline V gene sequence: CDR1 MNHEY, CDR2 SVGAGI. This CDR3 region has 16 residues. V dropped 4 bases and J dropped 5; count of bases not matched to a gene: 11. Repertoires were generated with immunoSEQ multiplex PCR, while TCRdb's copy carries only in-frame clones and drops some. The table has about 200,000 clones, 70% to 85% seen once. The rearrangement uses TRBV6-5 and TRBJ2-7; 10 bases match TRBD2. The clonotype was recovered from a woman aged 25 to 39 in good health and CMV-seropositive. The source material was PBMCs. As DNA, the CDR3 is TGTGCCAGCAGTTCGACTAGCGGGCCCCGCGGCGACGAGCAGTACTTC. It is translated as CASSSTSGPRGDEQYF.